This is a list of T cell receptor beta chains from one sample in a study of cytomegalovirus exposure and HLA in healthy donors. The method was immunoSEQ multiplex PCR; TCRdb's version includes in-frame clones alone and lacks a portion of them. The sample spans roughly 50,000 clones; the ten largest clones claim roughly 5.5%. Sample: PBMCs. The source is a male donor in good health and CMV-seropositive. Each CDR3 is given without its conserved first and last residue.

len	j_gene	v_gene	CDR3aa
12	TRBJ2-7	TRBV5-4	ASSLDRGLYEQY
13	TRBJ2-7	TRBV7-8	ASRLSGTVSYEQY
16	TRBJ1-1	TRBV12-1	ASSFSSGRGEGDTEAF
13	TRBJ2-1	TRBV9	ASSVAASGAGEQF
8	TRBJ1-4	TRBV6-4	ASGDRGVF
12	TRBJ2-5	TRBV2	ASKATGGLETQY
12	TRBJ2-5	TRBV15	ATSTRGGMGTQY
8	TRBJ2-3	TRBV27	ASWADTQY
11	TRBJ2-7	TRBV6-1	ASSDSGGYEQY
12	TRBJ1-2	TRBV11-2	ASSTPDRNYGYT
9	TRBJ2-5	TRBV2	ASNQQETQY
11	TRBJ1-2	TRBV5-1	ASSPGYDSTYT
14	TRBJ2-1	TRBV18	ASSEGTGLTYNEQF
14	TRBJ2-3	TRBV5-6	ASSFGEAGLTDTQY
12	TRBJ2-7	TRBV30	AWSATGGPYEQY
11	TRBJ2-7	TRBV27	ASSFSGGYEQY
13	TRBJ1-2	TRBV10-3	ATNRGLGDSYGYT
16	TRBJ1-5	TRBV19	ASSHTAGTKYSNQPQH
14	TRBJ2-5	TRBV19	ATGVPGGRGQETQY
13	TRBJ1-5	TRBV6-5	ASSLQQGNNQPQH
11	TRBJ1-1	TRBV18	ASSGGAVAEAF
13	TRBJ2-7	TRBV6-1	ASRQGGVGSYEQY
14	TRBJ1-6	TRBV7-9	ASSSTGQKVNSPLH
14	TRBJ1-2	TRBV6-5	ASSSALGQGANGYT
10	TRBJ2-1	TRBV7-9	ASSLDSNEQF
14	TRBJ1-3	TRBV6-1	ASSEATGGSGNTIY
14	TRBJ2-1	TRBV10-3	ASDRGERGVYNEQF
11	TRBJ2-5	TRBV13	ASSLGLLEDQY
15	TRBJ2-3	TRBV9	ASSVSSGGSRTDTQY
14	TRBJ1-1	TRBV18	ASSPRGTGSNTEAF
11	TRBJ1-5	TRBV28	ATGRVVNQPQH
12	TRBJ2-1	TRBV5-1	ASSLQAHDNEQF
12	NA	TRBV6-5	ASSGRDSGTEQY
15	TRBJ2-5	TRBV7-8	ASSLAGSGVSRETQY
13	TRBJ1-5	TRBV18	ASSPLGQTNQPQH
13	TRBJ2-7	TRBV4-2	ASSQGSGGAYEQY
12	TRBJ2-2	TRBV7-2	ASSITPNTGELF
13	TRBJ1-3	TRBV18	ASSPAGVGGNTIY
17	TRBJ2-6	TRBV11-2	ATMKSGDRVGSGANVLT
14	TRBJ1-2	TRBV5-5	ASSLVWGVRGDGYT
11	TRBJ2-7	TRBV19	ASSPGTAYEQY
13	TRBJ1-4	TRBV28	ASSDPQQPNEKLF
13	TRBJ1-1	TRBV4-2	ASSQEEGANTEAF
12	TRBJ2-7	TRBV19	ASSPDTFYYEQY
14	TRBJ2-5	TRBV19	ASSPRTGGGQETQY
16	TRBJ1-3	TRBV27	ASSPHPGTGVSGNTIY
15	TRBJ2-5	TRBV4-1	ASSQARLAGTPETQY
13	TRBJ1-6	TRBV5-5	ASSLVTSGNSPLH
13	TRBJ2-1	TRBV2	ASSEVGTGRNEQF
14	TRBJ2-3	TRBV13	ASSSITDGDTDTQY
12	TRBJ1-1	TRBV5-5	ASSLLGQGTEAF
13	TRBJ1-1	TRBV6-6	ASSYSSVKNTEAF